The sequence of this TCR beta chain was determined in a study of T-cell reconstitution after alpha-beta-depleted transplantation in children. Points from the study as a whole: Reported findings indicate that, about two months after transplant, alpha-beta T cells came from several hundred expanded clones, which were derived from non-depleted graft cells. The main origin of T-cell counts and diversity one year after transplant was newly produced T cells.

This clonotype was counted a few times. What it binds is unknown. For TCRbeta, the library was prepared with unique molecular identifiers. TCRdb processed the PCR reads anew with MiXCR; each CDR3 protein has one entry. The sample contains about 980,000 distinct CDR3 sequences, roughly 31% of which appear only once. The sequencing here drew on PBMCs, mostly from graft donor cells, taken 360 days after TCRalphabeta/CD19-depleted stem cell transplant. The clonotype was recovered from a boy younger than two who had a stem cell transplant for SCID, so the T cells may come from the graft donor.

In nucleotides, the CDR3 is TGTGCCAGCATGGTCCTTGGGGGGGCCGGAACAGATACGCAGTATTTT. Amino acid sequence: CASMVLGGAGTDTQYF. V usage is TRBV2 and J usage is TRBJ2-3; tentative D call: TRBD2 (7 bases). The CDR3 has 16 residues. Trimming shortened V by 7 bases and J by 3 bases, and 20 bases separated the two germline ends. Germline values: CDR1 SNHLY, CDR2 FYNNEI.